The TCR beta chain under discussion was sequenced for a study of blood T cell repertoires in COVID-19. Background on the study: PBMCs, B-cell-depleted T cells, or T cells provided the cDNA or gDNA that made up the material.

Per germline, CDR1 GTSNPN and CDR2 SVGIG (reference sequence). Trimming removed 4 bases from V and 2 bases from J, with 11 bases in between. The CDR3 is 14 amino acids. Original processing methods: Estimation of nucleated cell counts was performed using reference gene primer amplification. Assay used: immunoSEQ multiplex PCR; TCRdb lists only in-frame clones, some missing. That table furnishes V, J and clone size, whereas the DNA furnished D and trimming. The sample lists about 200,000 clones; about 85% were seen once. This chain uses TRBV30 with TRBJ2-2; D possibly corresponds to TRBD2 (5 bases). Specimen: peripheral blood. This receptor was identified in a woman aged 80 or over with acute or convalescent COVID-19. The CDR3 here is CAWTSLSNTGELFF. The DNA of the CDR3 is TGTGCCTGGACTAGCTTATCCAACACCGGGGAGCTGTTTTTT.